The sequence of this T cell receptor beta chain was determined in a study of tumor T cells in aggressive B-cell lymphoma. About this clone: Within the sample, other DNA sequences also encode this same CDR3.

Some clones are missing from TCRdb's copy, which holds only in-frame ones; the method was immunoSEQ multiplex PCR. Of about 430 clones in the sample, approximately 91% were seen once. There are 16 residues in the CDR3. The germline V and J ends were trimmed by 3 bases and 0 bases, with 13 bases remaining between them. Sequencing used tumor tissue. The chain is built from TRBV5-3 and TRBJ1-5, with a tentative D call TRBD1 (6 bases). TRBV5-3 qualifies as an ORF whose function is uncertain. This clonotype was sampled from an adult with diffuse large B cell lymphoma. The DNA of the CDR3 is TGTGCCAGAAGCTCCTCCGGACAGTATAGCAATCAGCCCCAGCATTTT. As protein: CARSSSGQYSNQPQHF.